Detailed here is one TCR beta chain. In every case, the donor was a healthy Caucasian. TCRdb used MiXCR to reprocess the 5' RACE reads, holding one entry per CDR3 protein. Altogether about 530,000 distinct CDR3 sequences are present, around 24% being singletons, with the ten largest covering around 0.5%. V lost 0 bases to trimming and J lost 3 bases; unmatched junction nucleotides: 6. Germline V CDR1 and CDR2: SGHRS, YFSETQ. The CDR3 length is 16 residues. The data were obtained in a study of identical twins. These data are also associated with another study on yellow fever vaccine responses in identical twins.

Sequenced input: CD4+ T cells sorted from blood. The chain carries TRBV5-1 and TRBJ2-7; 10 bases match TRBD2. The sequence came from a woman in her late teens or twenties in good health. The CDR3 nucleotides read TGCGCCAGCAGCTTGGGCAACCTAGCGGGGGACTACGAGCAGTACTTC. Its protein product is CASSLGNLAGDYEQYF.